This note documents a single TCR beta chain sequence. The data were taken from a study of blood T cell repertoires in COVID-19. As processed by the authors: Reference gene primer amplification yielded estimated nucleated cell counts. Profiled with immunoSEQ multiplex PCR; TCRdb holds only in-frame clones, not every one. The DNA gave D and trimming, while V, J and clone size come from that table. Among about 91,000 clones listed, roughly four fifths were seen once. The CDR3 length is 16 residues. The germline CDR1 and CDR2 sequences are SGHTA and FQGNSA. The V gene end was trimmed by 6 bases and the J gene end by 0 bases; junction bases not matched to a gene: 7.

Sequencing was done on a sample of peripheral blood. The chain couples TRBV7-2 to TRBJ2-1, with TRBD2 matching 8 bases. The source is a man between 50 and 59 years old with active or convalescent COVID-19. CDR3 nucleotides: TGTGCCAGCAGAACGCCCGGGACTAGCTCCTACAATGAGCAGTTCTTC. Protein sequence: CASRTPGTSSYNEQFF.